This T cell receptor beta chain appears in the sequencing data of a study of T cells after yellow fever vaccination. There are 15 residues in the CDR3. The germline gives CDR1 SGHRS, CDR2 YFSETQ. Trimming at V came to 7 bases and at J to 3 bases, leaving 12 bases not matched to a gene. TCRdb re-analysed the 5' RACE reads in MiXCR, keeping a single row per CDR3 protein. The table records 150,000 to 200,000 distinct CDR3 sequences, 6.2% of them present only once. This clonotype was sampled from a man aged 18 to 29 who received the YFV17D yellow fever vaccine. This rearrangement joins TRBV5-1 to TRBJ2-5, with 7 bases lining up with TRBD1. Material: CD4+ T cells sorted from PBMCs, obtained on the day of the first yellow fever vaccination. The CDR3 reads CASGRSRGGKETQYF. As DNA, the CDR3 is TGCGCCAGCGGCAGGTCCCGAGGGGGCAAAGAGACCCAGTACTTC.